This is a list of T cell receptor beta chains from one sample in a study of CD8+CD57+ T cells in acquired aplastic anemia. TCRdb reanalysed the reads using MiXCR and keeps one entry per CDR3 protein. The sample lists about 150,000 distinct CDR3 sequences; approximately 52% were seen once. The sequenced sample was sorted CD4+, CD8+, or CD8+CD57+ T cells (not recorded which) from PBMCs. The receptors derive from a human donor with aplastic anemia. The CDR3 runs from the conserved cysteine through the conserved F or W. A D gene is named only where the DNA matches it firmly. Clone size is not always given. Where it is, it says once, few, many or a class for expanded clones.

V gene: TRBV20-1; D gene: TRBD2; J gene: TRBJ2-7; clone size: .; CDR3 DNA: TGCAGTGCCGAGACTAGCGGGAGAGGGGAGCAGTACTTC; CDR3 protein: CSAETSGRGEQYF
V gene: TRBV15; D gene: TRBD1; J gene: TRBJ1-6; clone size: few; CDR3 DNA: TGTGCCACCAGCAGGAGGACAGGGGTCAATAATTCACCCCTCCACTTT; CDR3 protein: CATSRRTGVNNSPLHF
V gene: TRBV29-1; D gene: TRBD1; J gene: TRBJ2-1; clone size: .; CDR3 DNA: TGCAGCGGAACGGGACAGAGGAAGGATGAGCAGTTCTTC; CDR3 protein: CSGTGQRKDEQFF
V gene: TRBV19; D gene: .; J gene: TRBJ2-5; clone size: .; CDR3 DNA: TGTGCCAGTAGTCTTCCGGGGAAAGAGACCCAGTACTTC; CDR3 protein: CASSLPGKETQYF
V gene: TRBV2; D gene: TRBD2; J gene: TRBJ2-7; clone size: few; CDR3 DNA: TGTGCCAGTCAGGGCGGGGGGGCGATCTACGAGCAGTACTTC; CDR3 protein: CASQGGGAIYEQYF
V gene: TRBV7-2; D gene: TRBD2; J gene: TRBJ2-1; clone size: many; CDR3 DNA: TGTGCCAGCAGGACTAGCGGCAATGAGCAGTTCTTC; CDR3 protein: CASRTSGNEQFF
V gene: TRBV2; D gene: .; J gene: TRBJ1-4; clone size: few; CDR3 DNA: TGTGCCAGCAGGGGACGGGATGAAAAACTGTTTTTT; CDR3 protein: CASRGRDEKLFF
V gene: TRBV10-3; D gene: TRBD1; J gene: TRBJ1-2; clone size: .; CDR3 DNA: TGTGCCATCAGGGGGACAGAGAACTATGGCTACACCTTC; CDR3 protein: CAIRGTENYGYTF
V gene: TRBV7-9; D gene: .; J gene: TRBJ1-1; clone size: many; CDR3 DNA: TGTGCCATACCGAAAGGGCCCGCCAGTACTGAAGCTTTCTTT; CDR3 protein: CAIPKGPASTEAFF
V gene: TRBV14; D gene: .; J gene: TRBJ2-7; clone size: few; CDR3 DNA: TGTGCCAGCAGCCAAGATGTGGGCCCCTACGAGCAGTACTTC; CDR3 protein: CASSQDVGPYEQYF
V gene: TRBV19; D gene: .; J gene: TRBJ1-2; clone size: .; CDR3 DNA: TGTGCCAGTAGAGTAGGCCTACACCTCTATGGCTACACCTTC; CDR3 protein: CASRVGLHLYGYTF
V gene: TRBV6-1; D gene: TRBD2; J gene: TRBJ2-1; clone size: .; CDR3 DNA: TGTGCCAGCACTCCCGGGCAGCGGGAGAGCAATGAGCAGTTCTTC; CDR3 protein: CASTPGQRESNEQFF
V gene: TRBV9; D gene: .; J gene: TRBJ2-1; clone size: .; CDR3 DNA: TGTGCCAGCAGCGTAGGGCAAGGGGGACACAATGAGCAGTTCTTC; CDR3 protein: CASSVGQGGHNEQFF
V gene: TRBV11-1; D gene: TRBD1; J gene: TRBJ1-1; clone size: .; CDR3 DNA: TGTGCCAGCAGCTTACCCCAGAGACAGGGGATGAACACTGAAGCTTTCTTT; CDR3 protein: CASSLPQRQGMNTEAFF
V gene: TRBV24-1; D gene: .; J gene: TRBJ1-5; clone size: .; CDR3 DNA: TGTGCCACCAGTGTGCCCTCCGGGCCCCAGCATTTT; CDR3 protein: CATSVPSGPQHF
V gene: TRBV12-3/TRBV12-4; D gene: TRBD2; J gene: TRBJ2-5; clone size: .; CDR3 DNA: TGTGCCAGCCGGACTAGCGTCTCGGCCCAGTACTTC; CDR3 protein: CASRTSVSAQYF
V gene: TRBV12-3/TRBV12-4; D gene: .; J gene: TRBJ1-1; clone size: .; CDR3 DNA: TGTGCCAGCAGTTTCGAGGCCACTGAAGCTTTCTTT; CDR3 protein: CASSFEATEAFF
V gene: TRBV10-3; D gene: .; J gene: TRBJ1-2; clone size: .; CDR3 DNA: TGTGCCATCAGACCACAGGGAGCTAACTATGGCTACACCTTC; CDR3 protein: CAIRPQGANYGYTF
V gene: TRBV14; D gene: TRBD1; J gene: TRBJ1-2; clone size: many; CDR3 DNA: TGTGCCAGCAGCCAAGACTGGGCAGGGGGCAGTGGCTACACCTTC; CDR3 protein: CASSQDWAGGSGYTF
V gene: TRBV19; D gene: TRBD1; J gene: TRBJ2-7; clone size: many; CDR3 DNA: TGTGCCAGTACTGACCCCGGGACAGGGATGCACGAGCAGTACTTC; CDR3 protein: CASTDPGTGMHEQYF
V gene: TRBV2; D gene: TRBD1; J gene: TRBJ1-3; clone size: .; CDR3 DNA: TGTGCCAGCAGTGATAGGGTCCTTTGGGACAGGAGATATGGAAACACCATATATTTT; CDR3 protein: CASSDRVLWDRRYGNTIYF
V gene: TRBV12-3/TRBV12-4; D gene: .; J gene: TRBJ2-1; clone size: medium-sized; CDR3 DNA: TGTGCCAGCAGTCCGGGCAATGAGCAGTTCTTC; CDR3 protein: CASSPGNEQFF